This T cell receptor delta chain came from a study of gamma-delta chains in newborns, infants, children. Across the whole study: Microbial exposure reportedly drives polyclonal innate γδ T cell expansion after birth.

TCRdb applied CATT to the reads for clone calling. The sample holds some 10,000 delta-chain clones, about 8.2% seen once. As to this clone: Its ends do not fully match the called genes, so a read error is possible.

This CDR3 spans 20 amino acids. The V gene's germline CDR1 is GEAIGNYY and CDR2 EKD. Specimen: blood. The rearrangement links TRDV2 to TRDJ1; 11 bases are a match to TRDD3. This clonotype originated in a child who was a newborn, infant or young child, either healthy, febrile or measles-vaccinated (not recorded which). CDR3: CACDTFLGDTTDRNTGKLIF. CDR3 coding DNA: TGTGCCTGTGACACTTTCCTGGGGGATACAACGGACCGAAACACCGGTAAACTCATCTTT.